Following are 22 T cell receptor beta chains from one sample sequenced in a study of beta chain features in type 1 diabetes. Study-level points and caveats: People with Type 1 diabetes carried modestly yet significantly shorter TCRB CDR3s in all four CD4+ subsets.

For these TCRs, the target antigens are not known. Every bit of the isolated RNA underwent reverse transcription, so sequencing read expressed TCRB transcripts. Generated by immunoSEQ multiplex PCR, the TCRdb table keeps only in-frame clones and is missing some. Of just under 150,000 clones listed, about 13% are singletons. Sequencing input: central memory CD4+ T cells from blood. The receptors were gathered from a man aged 18 to 30 with type 1 diabetes.

This clone appeared a few times. The J gene is TRBJ1-2, the V gene TRBV29-1; the D is unclear. Germline lookup yields CDR1 SQVTM and CDR2 ANQGSEA. CDR3 length: 15 residues. The V gene lost 0 bases and the J gene lost 8 bases, with 19 bases spanning the gap. The CDR3: CSVEDRDLFKSGYTF. The DNA of the CDR3 is TGCAGCGTTGAAGATCGGGATCTTTTCAAGTCGGGCTACACCTTC.

This clone was seen a few times. A single base separates this from a much larger clone, so it may be a read error. The chain links TRBV7-3 to TRBJ2-5; the D is unclear. This CDR3 region has 11 residues. The germline V and J ends were trimmed by 6 bases and 1 base, with 3 bases remaining between them. CDR1 and CDR2 (germline): SGHTA, FQGTGA. The CDR3 reads CASRSQETQYF. In DNA form, the CDR3 reads TGTGCCAGCAGATCCCAAGAGACCCAGTACTTC.

DNA of the CDR3: TGTGCCAGCCACGCAGGGGGGAGCACAGATACGCAGTATTTT. Amino acid sequence: CASHAGGSTDTQYF. The chain employs TRBV5-6 and TRBJ2-3, with TRBD1 as a possible D gene (7 bases). The CDR3 totals 14 residues. Trimming took 7 bases from V and 0 from J, leaving 12 bases between them. The germline gives CDR1 SGHDT, CDR2 YYEEEE.

This clone has a handful of counts. This rearrangement joins TRBV7-9 to TRBJ1-5, with D possibly being TRBD1 (5 bases). The V and J ends lost 6 bases and 6 bases respectively, with 18 bases between them. Germline CDR1 SEHNR, CDR2 FQNEAQ (reference sequence). This CDR3 is built from 15 residues. As DNA, the CDR3 is TGTGCCAGCAGTCGGGACGGCCGGGAGGGTCAGCCCCAGCATTTT. Amino acids: CASSRDGREGQPQHF.

The rearrangement links TRBV14 to TRBJ1-1; D possibly corresponds to TRBD1 (5 bases). Trimming pared 4 bases from V and 4 bases from J, leaving 16 bases between. Germline V CDR1 and CDR2: SGHDN, FVKESK. The CDR3 loop spans 15 amino acids. The CDR3 sequence is CASSPGANPGTEAFF. Here the CDR3 DNA reads TGTGCCAGCAGCCCCGGGGCCAATCCCGGCACTGAAGCTTTCTTT.

This clone was seen only a few times. The chain couples TRBV6-6 to TRBJ1-4, with D possibly matching TRBD1 (5 bases). Germline V CDR1 and CDR2: MNHNY, SVGAGI (reference sequence). V was trimmed by 4 bases and J by 3 bases, leaving 12 bases between them. CDR3 length equals 15 residues. CDR3 in DNA: TGTGCCAGCAGTTCTCTAGGGGTCGCTAATGAAAAACTGTTTTTT. This sequence encodes CASSSLGVANEKLFF.

This chain uses TRBV10-3 with TRBJ1-6; possibly TRBD1 for D (6 bases). The germline V and J ends were trimmed by 8 bases and 9 bases, with 17 bases remaining between them. This CDR3 has 14 residues. CDR1 and CDR2 from the germline V gene are ENHRY and SYGVKD. Here the CDR3 DNA reads TGTGCCATCTCCCGACAGGCCGGCGCTTCACCCCTCCACTTT. It is translated as CAISRQAGASPLHF.

This clone occurred a few times. The chain combines TRBV2 with TRBJ1-1; TRBD1 agrees at 7 bases. With V trimmed by 6 bases and J by 11 bases, 6 bases remained unmatched. Per germline, CDR1 SNHLY and CDR2 FYNNEI. This CDR3 is built from 11 residues. The CDR3 coding sequence is TGTGCCAGCAGATCCGACAGGGCGGCTTTCTTT. Its protein is CASRSDRAAFF.

V gene TRBV4-1 combines with J gene TRBJ1-1, with D uncertain. CDR3 length: 14 residues. The V and J ends lost 4 bases and 7 bases respectively, with 16 bases between them. Germline values: CDR1 MGHRA, CDR2 YSYEKL. The CDR3: CASSPQSHRDEAFF. For the CDR3, the DNA is TGCGCCAGCAGCCCCCAGAGTCATAGAGATGAAGCTTTCTTT.

This clone has only a few counts. The chain combines TRBV25-1 with TRBJ1-2, with unresolved D. V gave up 0 bases and J gave up 1 base, with 3 bases separating them. This CDR3 is 13 amino acids long. Per germline, CDR1 MGHDK and CDR2 SYGVNS. This chain's CDR3 is CASSEYLNYGYTF. CDR3 in DNA: TGTGCCAGCAGTGAATATCTTAACTATGGCTACACCTTC.

Only a few counts were recorded for this clone. The chain joins TRBV28 to TRBJ1-2; the match to TRBD1 covers 7 bases. From germline, CDR1 is MDHEN and CDR2 SYDVKM. This CDR3 has 13 amino acids. V trimming: 3 bases; J trimming: 10 bases; junction bases outside the gene matches: 8. The CDR3, as DNA: TGTGCCAGCAGTTTTGGGACAGAAACTTACTACACCTTC. Protein: CASSFGTETYYTF.

The genes are TRBV7-2 and TRBJ2-3, with D possibly being TRBD2 (5 bases). The CDR3 length is 15 residues. The V end was cut by 5 bases, the J end by 0 bases, with 12 bases between. From germline, CDR1 is SGHTA and CDR2 FQGNSA. CDR3 nucleotides: TGTGCCAGCAGCACAAGACCGGGGAGCACAGATACGCAGTATTTT. Translating it yields CASSTRPGSTDTQYF.

A few counts support this clone. This chain joins TRBV29-1 and TRBJ1-2; D not certain. This CDR3 contains 12 residues. Per the germline V gene, CDR1 is SQVTM and CDR2 is ANQGSEA. V was clipped by 1 base and J by 2 bases, with 5 bases between them. CDR3 region: CSVEALNYGYTF. The DNA of the CDR3 is TGCAGCGTTGAAGCGTTGAACTATGGCTACACCTTC.

In its sample, this clone was seen a few times. The genes are TRBV30 and TRBJ2-3; D is unresolved. The CDR3 runs to 13 residues. The germline gives CDR1 GTSNPN, CDR2 SVGIG (reference sequence). The germline V and J ends were trimmed by 2 bases and 3 bases, with 9 bases remaining between them. The CDR3 region is CAWSRVRTDTQYF. In DNA, the CDR3 is TGTGCCTGGAGTAGAGTGCGGACAGATACGCAGTATTTT.

The J gene is TRBJ1-2, the V gene TRBV2; no definite D call. Trimming removed 9 bases from V and 2 bases from J, with 10 bases in between. From germline, CDR1 is SNHLY and CDR2 FYNNEI. This CDR3 is built from 12 residues. This chain's CDR3 is CASTEGNYGYTF. The CDR3 DNA follows: TGTGCCAGTACGGAAGGGAACTATGGCTACACCTTC.

The sample holds a few counts of this clone. This chain uses TRBV18 with TRBJ1-3; no clear D gene. Trimming pared 3 bases from V and 4 bases from J, leaving 13 bases between. The CDR3 is 15 amino acids. CDR1 is KGHSH and CDR2 is LQKENI in the germline V gene. CDR3 DNA: TGTGCCAGCTCACCGCTTTCGGGCTACGGAAACACCATATATTTT. Translating gives CASSPLSGYGNTIYF.

This clone was seen only a few times. V gene TRBV5-1 combines with J gene TRBJ1-1; D possibly corresponds to TRBD1 (6 bases). Germline CDR1 SGHRS, CDR2 YFSETQ. The V and J ends lost 4 bases and 0 bases respectively, with 13 bases between them. The length of the CDR3 is 15 residues. The DNA for the CDR3 is TGCGCCAGCAGCAGACAGGCGAATATGAACACTGAAGCTTTCTTT. Its protein is CASSRQANMNTEAFF.

The chain has TRBV6-5 and TRBJ1-6; 9 bases are shared with TRBD1. The J segment lost 6 bases and the V segment lost 0 bases, leaving 0 bases of the junction unmatched. Germline CDR1 is MNHEY and CDR2 is SVGAGI. The CDR3 runs to 15 residues. The chain's CDR3 is CASSYSTGGNSPLHF. Here the CDR3 DNA reads TGTGCCAGCAGTTACTCGACAGGGGGTAATTCACCCCTCCACTTT.

This clone was seen only a few times. V is TRBV6-1 and J is TRBJ1-1; 7 nucleotides match TRBD1. The CDR3 has 11 residues. The germline V gene has CDR1 MNHNS and CDR2 SASEGT. Trimming cost V 10 bases and J 6 bases; bases outside gene matches: 5. The CDR3 loop reads CATVGQAEAFF. CDR3 bases: TGTGCCACTGTTGGACAGGCTGAAGCTTTCTTT.

V gene TRBV30 combines with J gene TRBJ1-5; TRBD1 aligns across 8 bases. Per germline, CDR1 GTSNPN and CDR2 SVGIG (reference sequence). This CDR3 comprises 14 residues. V shed 2 bases and J 6 bases; nucleotides not matched to a gene: 6. The CDR3 loop reads CAWSLGQGGQPQHF. Written as DNA, the CDR3 is TGTGCCTGGAGTCTAGGACAGGGAGGTCAGCCCCAGCATTTT.

The chain couples TRBV2 to TRBJ1-1; 9 nucleotides agree with TRBD1. CDR3 length: 15 residues. Germline CDR1 reads SNHLY; CDR2 reads FYNNEI. The trim removed 6 bases at V and 5 bases at J, leaving 10 bases unmatched. The CDR3 sequence: CASSLRQGGETEAFF. The DNA for the CDR3 is TGTGCCAGCAGCCTCCGACAGGGGGGGGAAACTGAAGCTTTCTTT.

The J gene is TRBJ1-1, the V gene TRBV6-1; D gene unclear. Germline V gene lookup returns CDR1 MNHNS and CDR2 SASEGT. With 3 bases removed from V and 2 bases from J, the gap between germline ends came to 10 bases. CDR3 size: 14 residues. CDR3: CASSDGGTNTEAFF. In nucleotides, the CDR3 is TGTGCCAGCAGTGATGGTGGCACCAACACTGAAGCTTTCTTT.